This T cell receptor (beta chain) was recovered during a study of PD-1 blockade in classical Hodgkin lymphoma. TCRdb's table, derived via immunoSEQ multiplex PCR, lists solely in-frame clones and lacks some. Of about 64,000 clones in the sample, around 94% were seen once. Trimming removed 4 bases at V and 4 bases at J, with 11 bases between. CDR3 length equals 13 residues. From germline, CDR1 is SGHAT and CDR2 FQNNGV. As to time point: cycle 4 day 1 (C4D1), after around six weeks of nivolumab. The patients all showed relapse after autologous stem cell transplantation, while their brentuximab vedotin exposure varied.

The starting material was peripheral blood mononuclear cells (PBMCs), obtained before the fourth cycle of nivolumab. The chain recombines TRBV11-2 with TRBJ2-7; D not resolved. The TCR sequence derives from a human donor with classical Hodgkin lymphoma. The chain's CDR3 is CASSSGLQYEQYF. In nucleotides, the CDR3 is TGTGCCAGCAGCTCCGGCCTACAGTACGAGCAGTACTTC. The complete variable domain, with remaining parts taken from reference TRBV11-2 and TRBJ2-7, reads EAGVAQSPRYKIIEKRQSVAFWCNPISGHATLYWYQQILGQGPKLLIQFQNNGVVDDSQLPKDRFSAERLKGVDSTLKIQPAKLEDSAVYLCASSSGLQYEQYFGPGTRLTVT.